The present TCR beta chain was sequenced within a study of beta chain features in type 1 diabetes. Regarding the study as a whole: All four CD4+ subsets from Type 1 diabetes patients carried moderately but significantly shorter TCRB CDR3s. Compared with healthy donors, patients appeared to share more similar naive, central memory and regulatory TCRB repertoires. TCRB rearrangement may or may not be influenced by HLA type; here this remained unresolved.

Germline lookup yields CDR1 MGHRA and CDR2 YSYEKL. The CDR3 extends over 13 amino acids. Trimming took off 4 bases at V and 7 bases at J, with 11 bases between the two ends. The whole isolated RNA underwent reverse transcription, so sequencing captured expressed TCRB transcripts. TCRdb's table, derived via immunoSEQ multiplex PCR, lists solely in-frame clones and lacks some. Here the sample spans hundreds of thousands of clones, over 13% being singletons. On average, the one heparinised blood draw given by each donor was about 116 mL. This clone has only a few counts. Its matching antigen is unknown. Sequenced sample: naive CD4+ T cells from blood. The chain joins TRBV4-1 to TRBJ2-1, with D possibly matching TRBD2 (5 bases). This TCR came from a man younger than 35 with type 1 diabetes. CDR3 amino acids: CASSRYGINEQFF. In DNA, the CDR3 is TGCGCCAGCAGCCGATACGGGATAAATGAGCAGTTCTTC.